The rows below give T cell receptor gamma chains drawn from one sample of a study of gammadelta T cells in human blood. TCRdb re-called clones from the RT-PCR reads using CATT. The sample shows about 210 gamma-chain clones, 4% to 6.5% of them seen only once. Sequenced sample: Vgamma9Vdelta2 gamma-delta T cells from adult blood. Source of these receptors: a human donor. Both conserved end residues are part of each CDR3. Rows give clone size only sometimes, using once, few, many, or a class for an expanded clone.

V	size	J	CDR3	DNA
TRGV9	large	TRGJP	CALWENLKELGKKIKVF	TGTGCCTTGTGGGAGAACCTTAAAGAGTTGGGCAAAAAAATCAAGGTATTT
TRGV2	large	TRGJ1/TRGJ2	CATWDGSFYYKKLF	TGTGCCACCTGGGACGGTTCGTTTTATTATAAGAAACTCTTT
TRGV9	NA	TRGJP	CALWEVHGELGKKIKVF	TGTGCCTTGTGGGAGGTGCACGGAGAGTTGGGCAAAAAAATCAAGGTATTT
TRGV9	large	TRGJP	CALWEYPQELGKKIKVF	TGTGCCTTGTGGGAGTACCCTCAAGAGTTGGGCAAAAAAATCAAGGTATTT
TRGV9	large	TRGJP	CALWEVPSKQELGKKIKVF	TGTGCCTTGTGGGAGGTTCCCTCGAAACAAGAGTTGGGCAAAAAAATCAAGGTATTT
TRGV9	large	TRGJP	CALWETLSELGKKIKVF	TGTGCCTTGTGGGAGACCTTGTCAGAGTTGGGCAAAAAAATCAAGGTATTT
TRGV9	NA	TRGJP	CALWEAFREELGKKIKVF	TGTGCCTTGTGGGAGGCCTTCAGAGAAGAGTTGGGCAAAAAAATCAAGGTATTT
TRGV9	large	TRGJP	CALWEVHELGKKIKVF	TGTGCCTTGTGGGAGGTGCACGAGTTGGGCAAAAAAATCAAGGTATTT
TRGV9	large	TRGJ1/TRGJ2	CALWVGNYYKKLF	TGTGCCTTGTGGGTGGGTAATTATTATAAGAAACTCTTT
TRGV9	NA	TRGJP	CALWEDQGVRGKKIKVF	TGTGCCTTGTGGGAGGACCAAGGGGTACGGGGCAAAAAAATCAAGGTATTT
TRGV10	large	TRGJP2	CAAWGHSSDWIKTF	TGTGCTGCGTGGGGCCATAGTAGTGATTGGATCAAGACGTTT
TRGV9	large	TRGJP	CALWTAPKLGKKIKVF	TGTGCCTTGTGGACCGCTCCGAAGTTGGGCAAAAAAATCAAGGTATTT
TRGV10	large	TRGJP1	CAAWDCHTTGWFKIF	TGTGCTGCGTGGGATTGTCATACCACTGGTTGGTTCAAGATATTT
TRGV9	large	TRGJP	CALWEAAGDQELGKKIKVF	TGTGCCTTGTGGGAGGCTGCGGGGGACCAGGAGTTGGGCAAAAAAATCAAGGTATTT
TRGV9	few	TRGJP	CALWALKGELGKKIKVF	TGTGCCTTGTGGGCCTTAAAGGGAGAGTTGGGCAAAAAAATCAAGGTATTT
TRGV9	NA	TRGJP	CALWIPQELGKKIKVF	TGTGCCTTGTGGATTCCTCAAGAGTTGGGCAAAAAAATCAAGGTATTT
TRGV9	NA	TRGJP	CALWEASRQELGKKIKVF	TGTGCCTTGTGGGAGGCGTCCCGACAAGAGTTGGGCAAAAAAATCAAGGTATTT
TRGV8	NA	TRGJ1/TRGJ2	CATWDRRGRIYYKKLF	TGTGCCACCTGGGATAGGCGGGGGAGGATTTATTATAAGAAACTCTTT
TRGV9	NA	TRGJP	CALWRGQELGKKIKVF	TGTGCCTTGTGGAGAGGCCAAGAGTTGGGCAAAAAAATCAAGGTATTT
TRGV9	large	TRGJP	CALWDRGMGKKIKVF	TGTGCCTTGTGGGATCGCGGGATGGGCAAAAAAATCAAGGTATTT
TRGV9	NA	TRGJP	CALWEVSELGKKIKVF	TGTGCCTTGTGGGAGGTATCGGAGTTGGGCAAAAAAATCAAGGTATTT
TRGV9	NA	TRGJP	CALWEVSELGKKIKVF	TGTGCCTTGTGGGAGGTTAGCGAGTTGGGCAAAAAAATCAAGGTATTT
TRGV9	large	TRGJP	CALWESQELGKKIKVF	TGTGCCTTGTGGGAGTCGCAAGAGTTGGGCAAAAAAATCAAGGTATTT
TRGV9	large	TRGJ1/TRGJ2	CALWEMNYYKKLF	TGTGCCTTGTGGGAGATGAATTATTATAAGAAACTCTTT
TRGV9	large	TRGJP	CALWDQELGKKIKVF	TGTGCCTTGTGGGACCAAGAGTTGGGCAAAAAAATCAAGGTATTT
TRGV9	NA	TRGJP	CALWEALQELGKKIKVF	TGTGCCTTGTGGGAGGCACTACAAGAGTTGGGCAAAAAAATCAAGGTATTT
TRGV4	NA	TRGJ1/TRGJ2	CATWDGNYYKKLF	TGTGCCACCTGGGATGGTAATTATTATAAGAAACTCTTT
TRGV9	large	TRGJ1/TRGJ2	CALWEGSNYYKKLF	TGTGCCTTGTGGGAGGGGTCGAATTATTATAAGAAACTCTTT
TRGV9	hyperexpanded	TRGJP	CALWEAKLQELGKKIKVF	TGTGCCTTGTGGGAGGCCAAACTTCAAGAGTTGGGCAAAAAAATCAAGGTATTT
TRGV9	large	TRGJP	CALWEVGELGKKIKVF	TGTGCCTTGTGGGAGGTGGGAGAGTTGGGCAAAAAAATCAAGGTATTT
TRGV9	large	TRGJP	CALWEVLQELGKKIKVF	TGTGCCTTGTGGGAGGTGCTACAAGAGTTGGGCAAAAAAATCAAGGTATTT
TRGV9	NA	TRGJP	CALWEVHLQELGKKIKVF	TGTGCCTTGTGGGAGGTGCACCTGCAAGAGTTGGGCAAAAAAATCAAGGTATTT
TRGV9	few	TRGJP	CALWEVYELGKKIKVF	TGTGCCTTGTGGGAGGTGTACGAGTTGGGCAAAAAAATCAAGGTATTT
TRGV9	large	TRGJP	CALWEVEKELGKKIKVF	TGTGCCTTGTGGGAGGTGGAGAAAGAGTTGGGCAAAAAAATCAAGGTATTT
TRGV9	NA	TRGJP	CALWEVHKELGKKIKVF	TGTGCCTTGTGGGAGGTGCATAAAGAGTTGGGCAAAAAAATCAAGGTATTT
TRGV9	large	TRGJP	CALWEVRELGKKIKVF	TGTGCCTTGTGGGAGGTGCGCGAGTTGGGCAAAAAAATCAAGGTATTT
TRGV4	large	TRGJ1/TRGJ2	CATWDGPGYKKLF	TGTGCCACCTGGGATGGGCCTGGGTATAAGAAACTCTTT
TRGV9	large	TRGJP	CALWEASQELGKKIKVF	TGTGCCTTGTGGGAGGCATCACAAGAGTTGGGCAAAAAAATCAAGGTATTT
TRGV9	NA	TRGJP	CALWRTELGKKIKVF	TGTGCCTTGTGGAGAACGGAGTTGGGCAAAAAAATCAAGGTATTT
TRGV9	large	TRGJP	CALWEVQKLGKKIKVF	TGTGCCTTGTGGGAGGTGCAGAAGCTGGGCAAAAAAATCAAGGTATTT
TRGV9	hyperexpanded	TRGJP	CALWEHKKIKVF	TGTGCCTTGTGGGAGCATAAAAAAATCAAGGTATTT
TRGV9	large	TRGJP	CALWEPENLQELGKKIKVF	TGTGCCTTGTGGGAGCCGGAGAATCTTCAAGAGTTGGGCAAAAAAATCAAGGTATTT
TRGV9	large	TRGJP	CALWESVQELGKKIKVF	TGTGCCTTGTGGGAGAGCGTACAAGAGTTGGGCAAAAAAATCAAGGTATTT
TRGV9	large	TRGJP	CALWEYELGKKIKVF	TGTGCCTTGTGGGAGTACGAGTTGGGCAAAAAAATCAAGGTATTT
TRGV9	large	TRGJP	CALWENLEAGKKIKVF	TGTGCCTTGTGGGAGAACCTAGAGGCGGGCAAAAAAATCAAGGTATTT
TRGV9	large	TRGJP	CALWEVNPEELGKKIKVF	TGTGCCTTGTGGGAGGTTAACCCCGAAGAGTTGGGCAAAAAAATCAAGGTATTT
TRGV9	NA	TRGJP	CALWITELGKKIKVF	TGTGCCTTGTGGATCACAGAGTTGGGCAAAAAAATCAAGGTATTT
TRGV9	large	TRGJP	CALWARQELGKKIKVF	TGTGCCTTGTGGGCTCGTCAAGAGTTGGGCAAAAAAATCAAGGTATTT
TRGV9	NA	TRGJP	CALWEVQLGKKIKVF	TGTGCCTTGTGGGAGGTTCAGTTGGGCAAAAAAATCAAGGTATTT
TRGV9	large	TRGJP	CALWEVHLELQELGKKIKVF	TGTGCCTTGTGGGAGGTCCATTTGGAACTGCAAGAGTTGGGCAAAAAAATCAAGGTATTT
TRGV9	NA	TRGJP	CALWSLREELGKKIKVF	TGTGCCTTGTGGAGCCTAAGGGAAGAGTTGGGCAAAAAAATCAAGGTATTT
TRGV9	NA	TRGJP	CALWEVILQELGKKIKVF	TGTGCCTTGTGGGAGGTAATCCTACAAGAGTTGGGCAAAAAAATCAAGGTATTT
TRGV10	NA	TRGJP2	CAAWDYLGAASDWIKTF	TGTGCTGCGTGGGATTATTTGGGTGCGGCTAGTGATTGGATCAAGACGTTT
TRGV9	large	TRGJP	CALWEVLGKKIKVF	TGTGCCTTGTGGGAGGTTTTGGGCAAAAAAATCAAGGTATTT